A single T cell receptor (beta chain) is shown here with its context. This clonotype was counted many times. Its antigen is still unknown. No clone much larger than this one lies a single base away; base qualities are absent. The TCR beta CDR3 regions were amplified from the RNA transcripts. The first round of RT-PCR for the TCR CDR3 was performed with the HTBI primer set and the Qiagen OneStep RT-PCR kit. Libraries were constructed in a second round of multiplex PCR, after which size selection and purification were carried out. The libraries were sequenced on an Illumina HiSeq2000 using paired-end 100 bp reads. The source study handled its data this way. SOAPnuke was used to process the raw data, removing reads that contained adapters or uncalled bases, had a mean Phred below 15, or lacked an exact match to the constant primer or identifier. High-quality paired reads were merged using COPE v1.2.5, and each unique nucleotide sequence was defined as a clonotype. Clonotypes were aligned to IMGT TRBV, TRBD and TRBJ reference segments using MiTCR v1.1. The analysis included only V-J combinations with a frequency above 0.0001, which together covered more than 98% of the repertoires. A TCS score was defined as the ratio of F50 (clonal expansion) to E x V (chaos), with BLOSUM62-based TCRdist applied between CDR3 peptides within each V-J. Welch's t-statistics and random forest reduced around 520 V-J features to roughly 13, which were used in a naive Bayes classifier (R e1071). The public reads were quality trimmed at Q25 with fastp and then assembled into clones with MiXCR by TCRdb, keeping productive beta chains. Every entry covers one CDR3 protein and lists the most common genes and DNA from its rows. The V and J calls shown here were made by TCRdb, not taken from the authors' results. Within this sample are 400,000 or so distinct CDR3 sequences, with about 15% of them counted one time only. Of the sample, about 18% falls within the top ten clones.

V is cut by 1 base and J by 5 bases, and the space between the germline ends is 8 bases. The cysteine opens and the phenylalanine closes a CDR3 of 13 amino acids. This entry keeps only the CDR3 DNA: 39 bases, framed from base 1. The germline V gene gives CDR1 as SGHAT and CDR2 as FQNNGV. In the ophthalmopathy patients, disease was moderately to severely active, with a Clinical Activity Score of 3 or more, a NOSPECS grade of 4 or more, and a duration of less than 3 months. The study excluded patients with uncontrolled infections, other autoimmune diseases, pregnancy or lactation. Diagnoses were established on the basis of clinical symptoms, serum thyroxine and TRAb, thyroid ultrasound, and orbital computed tomography. PBMCs were separated from around 9.1 ml of fresh peripheral blood using Ficoll-Paque density gradient centrifugation. Total RNA was extracted with Trizol reagent, and quality was checked on an Agilent 2100 Bioanalyzer.

The data originate from a study of T cells in Graves' hyperthyroidism and ophthalmopathy (dated by TCRdb to the late 2010s). At the level of the whole study: Peripheral blood was sampled at the time of initial diagnosis, prior to any treatment. TCR V-J signatures able to tell the groups apart were searched for in a discovery cohort of 100 or so patients, of whom approximately 40 had Graves' ophthalmopathy and roughly 58 had stable Graves' hyperthyroidism. The approximately 100 discovery patients were divided at random into training and test sets in a 7:3 ratio. Thyroid tissue and blood T-cell repertoires from roughly 6 Graves' hyperthyroidism patients were also compared in the study. Prospective prediction of ophthalmopathy was tested in an independent validation cohort consisting of roughly 19 hyperthyroidism patients and around 16 patients who later progressed to ophthalmopathy. The paper describes TCR Vbeta CDR3 sequencing of 135 peripheral blood samples, made up of fewer than 50 ophthalmopathy patients, 70 to 80 hyperthyroidism patients and roughly 17 progressor patients. Following sampling, methimazole starting at 30 mg daily was given to hyperthyroidism patients, and high-dose intravenous methylprednisolone was given to ophthalmopathy patients.

Overall results and qualifications from the work: A 13 V-J signature model separated ophthalmopathy from stable hyperthyroidism, with approximately 86% sensitivity and roughly 81% specificity in cross-validation and 80%/75% in testing. No statistical method was used to fix the sample size in advance, and group allocation was not hidden from the investigators. Most expanded thyroid clonotypes (frequency above 0.001) were also detected in blood, suggesting blood repertoires may reflect thyroid immune responses. In validation, the model predicted progression to ophthalmopathy a median of roughly 6.2 months before onset, with roughly 71% sensitivity and roughly 72% specificity.

The rearrangement joined TRBV11-2 to TRBJ2-5; the D gene cannot be resolved reliably. The receptor's source is a woman aged 25 to 45 with Graves' ophthalmopathy. The specimen sequenced was blood. The nucleotides read TGTGCCAGCAGCTTAGTGCATACGGAGACCCAGTACTTC. It specifies CASSLVHTETQYF.